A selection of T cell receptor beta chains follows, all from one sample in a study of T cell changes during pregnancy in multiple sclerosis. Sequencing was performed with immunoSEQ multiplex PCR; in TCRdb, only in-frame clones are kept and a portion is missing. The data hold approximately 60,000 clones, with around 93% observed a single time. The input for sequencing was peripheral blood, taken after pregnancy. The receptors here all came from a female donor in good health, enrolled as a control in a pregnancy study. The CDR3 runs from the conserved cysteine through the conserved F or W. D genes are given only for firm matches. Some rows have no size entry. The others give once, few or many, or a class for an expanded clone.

TGCGCCAGCAGCCCGAGGGGGCTACTAGGGAACACTGAAGCTTTCTTT	CASSPRGLLGNTEAFF	NA	TRBD1	TRBV4-1	TRBJ1-1
TGTGCCAGCAGTTACTCGGCGGGGAGAGAGACCCAGTACTTC	CASSYSAGRETQYF	NA	NA	TRBV6-5	TRBJ2-5
TGTGCCAGCAGCGTAGCCCCGGACAGGGACAATGAGCAGTTCTTC	CASSVAPDRDNEQFF	NA	TRBD1	TRBV9	TRBJ2-1
TGTGCCAGCAGTTACAGGTTGGGGGCCGGGACTGAAGCTTTCTTT	CASSYRLGAGTEAFF	NA	NA	TRBV6-5	TRBJ1-1
TGTGCCAGCAGCGTAGCACTAGCGGGCGTCTCAGATACGCAGTATTTT	CASSVALAGVSDTQYF	NA	TRBD2	TRBV9	TRBJ2-3
TGTGCCAGCAAAGGGACAAATCTTCCCGGGGAGCTGTTTTTT	CASKGTNLPGELFF	NA	NA	TRBV6-5	TRBJ2-2
TGTGCCAGCAGTCCCAGTTCGTCCTACGAGCAGTACTTC	CASSPSSSYEQYF	NA	NA	TRBV6-5	TRBJ2-7
TGTGCCAGCAGTGACCGGATGGGGGGGGGAGCTTTCTTT	CASSDRMGGGAFF	NA	NA	TRBV6-1	TRBJ1-1
TGTGCCAGCAGCTTACAGGGTCGGGCAGGGGCGGCAGATACGCAGTATTTT	CASSLQGRAGAADTQYF	NA	NA	TRBV7-2	TRBJ2-3
TGTGCCAGCAGCTTAGGTGTTTCAGGGGGCTTGTATGAGCAGTTCTTC	CASSLGVSGGLYEQFF	NA	TRBD1	TRBV7-2	TRBJ2-1
TGCAGCGGACTGGGACTAGCGGGAGAACTTATCTACAATGAGCAGTTCTTC	CSGLGLAGELIYNEQFF	once	TRBD2	TRBV29-1	TRBJ2-1
TGTGCCATCAGTAGGGGGCAAGCAGGCGAGCAGTACTTC	CAISRGQAGEQYF	NA	TRBD1	TRBV10-3	TRBJ2-7
TGTGCCAGCTCACTCAACGACAGGGCTGGGGGCGGCTACACCTTC	CASSLNDRAGGGYTF	once	TRBD1	TRBV18	TRBJ1-2
TGTGCTAGCAGCTTAGCTGGGACACAAAATGAGCAGTTCTTC	CASSLAGTQNEQFF	NA	NA	TRBV7-7	TRBJ2-1
TGTGCCAGCAGTGAATTGGGGGCTACAATGTTCTTC	CASSELGATMFF	NA	NA	TRBV25-1	TRBJ2-1
TGCGCCAGCAGCCCTTGGACAGGGGGCTACAATGAGCAGTTCTTC	CASSPWTGGYNEQFF	NA	TRBD1	TRBV5-1	TRBJ2-1
TGTGCCAGCGGCCGTGGACAGGCCTATGGCTACACCTTC	CASGRGQAYGYTF	NA	TRBD1	TRBV2	TRBJ1-2
TGTGCCAGCAGCTTATTAAGACAGGGACCCACAGATACGCAGTATTTT	CASSLLRQGPTDTQYF	NA	TRBD1	TRBV5-6	TRBJ2-3
TGTGCCAGCAGTCAAAACCCAGGGATCAACACTGAAGCTTTCTTT	CASSQNPGINTEAFF	NA	NA	TRBV11-3	TRBJ1-1
TGCGCCAGCAGCCCAACCGGGACAGGGGGCAACGAGCAGTACTTC	CASSPTGTGGNEQYF	NA	TRBD1	TRBV4-1	TRBJ2-7
TGTGCCAGCAGTTTCAGGGTAGGGGACAACGGGGAGCTGTTTTTT	CASSFRVGDNGELFF	NA	NA	TRBV27	TRBJ2-2
TGTGCCAGTATTGGCCCCCTAGCCAAAAACATTCAGTACTTC	CASIGPLAKNIQYF	NA	NA	TRBV19	TRBJ2-4
TGTGCCAGCTCCCCCGGGACTGGCAATCAGCCCCAGCATTTT	CASSPGTGNQPQHF	NA	NA	TRBV18	TRBJ1-5
TGTGCCAGCAGTGAGGGTCAGGGGCCCTTCCTCTTTACGGAGCAGTTCTTC	CASSEGQGPFLFTEQFF	NA	NA	TRBV6-4	TRBJ2-1
TGTGCCATCAGGGGGGACAGTAGCTCTGGAAACACCATATATTTT	CAIRGDSSSGNTIYF	NA	TRBD1	TRBV10-3	TRBJ1-3
TGTGCCAGCAGTGGGCAGGGGAACACTGAAGCTTTCTTT	CASSGQGNTEAFF	NA	NA	TRBV6-1	TRBJ1-1
TGCAGCGTTGAAGGGCAGGGGCACCTCACAGATACGCAGTATTTT	CSVEGQGHLTDTQYF	NA	NA	TRBV29-1	TRBJ2-3
TGTGCCAGCAGTCAAAGGGGACAGTCATTACAGAGCTCCTACAATGAGCAGTTCTTC	CASSQRGQSLQSSYNEQFF	once	TRBD1	TRBV27	TRBJ2-1
TGTGCCAGCAGACGACAGGGATCTAGCTATGGCTACACCTTC	CASRRQGSSYGYTF	NA	TRBD1	TRBV28	TRBJ1-2
TGTGCCAGCTCCACGAGCGGGGGAGGCTACACCTTC	CASSTSGGGYTF	NA	NA	TRBV18	TRBJ1-2
TGTGCCTGGAGTGCGGGACAGGGTTACACCATATATTTT	CAWSAGQGYTIYF	NA	TRBD1	TRBV30	TRBJ1-3
TGTGCCAGCAGCCAAGATGGGGGGGATGGCTACACCTTC	CASSQDGGDGYTF	NA	NA	TRBV4-2	TRBJ1-2
TGTGCCAGCTCCACAGATAGCAATCAGCCCCAGCATTTT	CASSTDSNQPQHF	NA	NA	TRBV18	TRBJ1-5
TGTGCCAGCAGCCCAGTGGGGGGGACAGGGGATTACGGCTACACCTTC	CASSPVGGTGDYGYTF	NA	TRBD1	TRBV11-2	TRBJ1-2
TGTGCCAGCAGTTCCTGGACTAGCGATCCGCAAGAGACCCAGTACTTC	CASSSWTSDPQETQYF	NA	TRBD2	TRBV28	TRBJ2-5
TGTGCCAGCAGTCTACAGGGGGTCCCCGGGGAGCTGTTTTTT	CASSLQGVPGELFF	NA	TRBD1	TRBV2	TRBJ2-2
TGTGCCAGCAGCCCCACAGGGACCGATAATGAAAAACTGTTTTTT	CASSPTGTDNEKLFF	NA	NA	TRBV7-2	TRBJ1-4
TGTGCTAGCAGCGACTCTTCGGAGGAGCAGTTCTTC	CASSDSSEEQFF	NA	NA	TRBV7-7	TRBJ2-1
TGTGCCAGCACTCGGGGACAAGAGACCCAGTACTTC	CASTRGQETQYF	NA	NA	TRBV28	TRBJ2-5
TGTGCCAGCAGTGAAGGACTAGCGAGGTCTAATGAGCAGTTCTTC	CASSEGLARSNEQFF	once	TRBD2	TRBV6-1	TRBJ2-1
TGTGCCAGCTCACCTCCGGACAGTTGGGGCACTGAAGCTTTCTTT	CASSPPDSWGTEAFF	NA	NA	TRBV18	TRBJ1-1
TGTGCCAGCAGTGAACAGATCTATGGCTACACCTTC	CASSEQIYGYTF	NA	NA	TRBV6-1	TRBJ1-2
TGTGCCAGCAGTGAAGCTCCAGGGAAGGAGCAGTACTTC	CASSEAPGKEQYF	NA	NA	TRBV6-1	TRBJ2-7
TGCGCCAGCAGCTTGGCTACAGGGTCCTACGAGCAGTACTTC	CASSLATGSYEQYF	NA	NA	TRBV5-1	TRBJ2-7
TGCGCCAGCAGCCAAGGGACTAGCAGGCGCACAGATACGCAGTATTTT	CASSQGTSRRTDTQYF	NA	TRBD2	TRBV4-1	TRBJ2-3
TGTGCCAGCAGCTTTAGCGGGAAACACACCTACGAGCAGTACTTC	CASSFSGKHTYEQYF	NA	TRBD2	TRBV7-2	TRBJ2-7
TGTGCCAGCAGCTCTACAGGGGGCTCTGGGGCCAACGTCCTGACTTTC	CASSSTGGSGANVLTF	NA	TRBD1	TRBV5-5	TRBJ2-6
TGCAGCGTTGATGGGGCAGATAAAAACATTCAGTACTTC	CSVDGADKNIQYF	NA	NA	TRBV29-1	TRBJ2-4
TGTGCCAGTACTCGGGACAGGGGTCGAAAGGGTGAAGCTTTCTTT	CASTRDRGRKGEAFF	NA	TRBD1	TRBV19	TRBJ1-1
TGTGCTAGTGGACTTAGGGGGAACACTGAAGCTTTCTTT	CASGLRGNTEAFF	NA	NA	TRBV12-5	TRBJ1-1
TGTGCCAGCACAGGGGGATATAATGAAAAACTGTTTTTT	CASTGGYNEKLFF	NA	TRBD1	TRBV28	TRBJ1-4
TGTGCCAGCGCCGACAGGGATGAGGAGACCCAGTACTTC	CASADRDEETQYF	NA	TRBD1	TRBV4-2	TRBJ2-5